This entry lists 16 T cell receptor beta chains sequenced from one sample in a study of blood T cell repertoires in COVID-19. The method was immunoSEQ multiplex PCR; TCRdb's version includes in-frame clones alone and lacks a portion of them. The table lists about 210,000 clones, approximately 80% of them singletons. The source material was peripheral blood. All receptors derive from a human donor in a cohort sampled during active COVID-19.

This clone was counted once. The chain has TRBV5-1 and TRBJ2-7; D perhaps matches TRBD1 (6 bases). Between the trimmed V and J ends, which lost 5 bases and 3 bases, there was a span of 12 bases. The V gene's germline CDR1 is SGHRS and CDR2 YFSETQ. The CDR3 loop spans 13 amino acids. CDR3 nucleotides: TGCGCCAGCAGTTGGGACATTTTCTACGAGCAGTACTTC. Amino acids: CASSWDIFYEQYF. Complete variable domain (other parts from reference TRBV5-1 and TRBJ2-7): KAGVTQTPRYLIKTRGQQVTLSCSPISGHRSVSWYQQTPGQGLQFLFEYFSETQRNKGNFPGRFSGRQFSNSRSEMNVSTLELGDSALYLCASSWDIFYEQYFGPGTRLTVT.

This clone was seen a handful of times. V usage is TRBV7-3 and J usage is TRBJ2-1; TRBD2 matches 10 bases. The CDR3 extends over 15 amino acids. Germline CDR1 and CDR2: SGHTA and FQGTGA. Trimming cost V 3 bases and J 9 bases; bases outside gene matches: 8. The CDR3 loop is CASSFGNSGGSEQFF. The CDR3, as DNA: TGTGCCAGCAGCTTTGGTAATAGCGGGGGGAGTGAGCAGTTCTTC.

The chain uses TRBV6-5 and TRBJ2-3; TRBD1 matches 11 bases. The CDR3 length is 15 residues. J lost 5 bases, V lost 5 bases, and 6 bases had no gene match. CDR1 and CDR2 from the germline V gene are MNHEY and SVGAGI. CDR3 DNA sequence: TGTGCCAGCAGTCAGGACAGGGGGCGTAAAGATACGCAGTATTTT. The encoded protein is CASSQDRGRKDTQYF.

The chain employs TRBV3-1 (or the pseudogene TRBV3-2) and TRBJ2-1, with TRBD1 matching 7 bases. Germline V gene lookup returns CDR1 LGHDT and CDR2 YNNKEL (reference sequence). V lost 0 bases and J lost 0; bases outside the gene matches: 2. This CDR3 comprises 16 residues. The CDR3: CASSQDSGGSYNEQFF. The DNA of the CDR3 is TGTGCCAGCAGCCAAGACTCAGGGGGCTCCTACAATGAGCAGTTCTTC.

The chain couples TRBV28 to TRBJ1-1; D call uncertain. Deletions cut 4 bases from V and 7 bases from J, with 13 bases between. Germline-derived CDR1 and CDR2 are MDHEN and SYDVKM. CDR3 size: 13 residues. CDR3 region: CASSSSGNFEAFF. CDR3 bases: TGTGCCAGCAGTTCGTCGGGAAACTTTGAAGCTTTCTTT.

The chain combines TRBV9 with TRBJ2-2, with D perhaps TRBD1 (5 bases). The CDR3 has 14 amino acids. CDR1 and CDR2 (germline): SGDLS, YYNGEE. Trimming pared 0 bases from V and 4 bases from J, leaving 7 bases between. CDR3 DNA: TGTGCCAGCAGCGTAGGACAGTCCACCGGGGAGCTGTTTTTT. It is translated as CASSVGQSTGELFF. Variable domain in full (rest from reference TRBV9 and TRBJ2-2): DSGVTQTPKHLITATGQRVTLRCSPRSGDLSVYWYQQSLDQGLQFLIQYYNGEERAKGNILERFSAQQFPDLHSELNLSSLELGDSALYFCASSVGQSTGELFFGEGSRLTVL.

V gene TRBV4-2 combines with J gene TRBJ2-5; TRBD2 matches at 7 bases. From germline, CDR1 is LGHNA and CDR2 YNFKEQ. The V gene end was trimmed by 0 bases and the J gene end by 5 bases; junction bases not matched to a gene: 9. This CDR3 has 16 residues. As DNA, the CDR3 is TGTGCCAGCAGCCAAGAAGGTGGGAGGGCCCAGGAGACCCAGTACTTC. The encoded protein is CASSQEGGRAQETQYF.

The V call is TRBV4-2, the J call TRBJ2-5; D unclear. V lost 4 bases and J lost 2, with 17 bases in between. Germline CDR1 reads LGHNA; CDR2 reads YNFKEQ. The CDR3 sequence is 16 residues long. The CDR3 nucleotides read TGTGCCAGCAGCCCACCAGGCTCCCATACTCAAGAGACCCAGTACTTC. It codes for CASSPPGSHTQETQYF.

V gene TRBV3-1 (or the pseudogene TRBV3-2) combines with J gene TRBJ2-7, with D maybe TRBD1 (5 bases). Trimming took 0 bases from V and 5 from J, leaving 11 bases between them. The CDR3 contains 14 residues. In germline, CDR1 is LGHDT, CDR2 YNNKEL (reference sequence). The CDR3 here is CASSQEVQDDEQYF. The CDR3 nucleotides read TGTGCCAGCAGCCAAGAGGTACAGGACGACGAGCAGTACTTC.

V and J are TRBV19 and TRBJ2-3, with 7 nucleotides matching TRBD1. The V gene's germline CDR1 is LNHDA and CDR2 SQIVND (reference sequence). The CDR3 is made up of 14 amino acids. Trimming cost V 5 bases and J 3 bases; bases outside gene matches: 5. The CDR3 here is CASSFGQETDTQYF. As DNA, the CDR3 is TGTGCCAGTAGTTTCGGACAGGAGACAGATACGCAGTATTTT. Looking up the rest from reference TRBV19 and TRBJ2-3 gives the full variable domain: DGGITQSPKYLFRKEGQNVTLSCEQNLNHDAMYWYRQDPGQGLRLIYYSQIVNDFQKGDIAEGYSVSREKKESFPLTVTSAQKNPTAFYLCASSFGQETDTQYFGPGTRLTVL.

The chain has TRBV10-3 and TRBJ2-5; 8 positions agree with TRBD2. This CDR3 comprises 16 residues. The germline CDR1 and CDR2 sequences are ENHRY and SYGVKD. Germline trimming cut 3 bases from V and 1 base from J; bases unmatched to any gene: 7. As DNA, the CDR3 is TGTGCCATCAGTGACCCTGGACTAGCTTCCCAAGAGACCCAGTACTTC. Its protein product is CAISDPGLASQETQYF.

The V gene is TRBV12-5, the J gene TRBJ2-1; D gene ambiguous. CDR1 is LGHNT, CDR2 FRNRAP, per germline. CDR3 length: 14 residues. V lost 2 bases, J lost 8 bases, and 13 bases lay in between. The CDR3 reads CASGLNSPRDEQFF. CDR3 nucleotides: TGTGCTAGTGGTTTGAATTCGCCTCGGGATGAGCAGTTCTTC.

There are a few counts of this clone. A junction end diverges from the germline sequence, so it may reflect a read error. The rearrangement links TRBV11-2 to TRBJ2-3; D might be TRBD1 (5 bases). The CDR3 is made up of 15 amino acids. Germline CDR1 reads SGHAT; CDR2 reads FQNNGV. The CDR3 reads CASSIDQGSTDTQYF. As DNA, the CDR3 is TGTGCCAGCAGCATAGATCAGGGTTCCACAGATACGCAGTATTTT.

The V gene is TRBV4-2, the J gene TRBJ2-7; D is perhaps TRBD2 (5 bases). CDR1 and CDR2 (germline): LGHNA, YNFKEQ. Trimming left V 5 bases short and J 0 bases short, with 11 bases between. The CDR3 runs to 14 residues. The CDR3 nucleotides read TGTGCCAGCAGCACACTAGTAAACTCCTACGAGCAGTACTTC. Amino acid sequence: CASSTLVNSYEQYF.

The chain has TRBV7-2 and TRBJ2-3; 14 positions match TRBD2. J gave up 0 bases and V 3 bases, and 2 bases lay outside the gene matches. This CDR3 is built from 17 residues. Germline V CDR1 and CDR2: SGHTA, FQGNSA. The CDR3 DNA is TGTGCCAGCAGCTTGACTAGCGGGGGGGCTAGCACAGATACGCAGTATTTT. This codes for CASSLTSGGASTDTQYF.

The table lists this clone with a few counts. The chain uses TRBV6-1 and TRBJ2-7; TRBD1 is a possible D gene (5 bases). Germline-derived CDR1 and CDR2 are MNHNS and SASEGT. The V and J ends lost 0 bases and 1 base respectively, with 10 bases between them. CDR3 length: 15 residues. CDR3 region: CASSEAVRESYEQYF. The CDR3 DNA reads TGTGCCAGCAGTGAAGCGGTCAGGGAATCCTACGAGCAGTACTTC.